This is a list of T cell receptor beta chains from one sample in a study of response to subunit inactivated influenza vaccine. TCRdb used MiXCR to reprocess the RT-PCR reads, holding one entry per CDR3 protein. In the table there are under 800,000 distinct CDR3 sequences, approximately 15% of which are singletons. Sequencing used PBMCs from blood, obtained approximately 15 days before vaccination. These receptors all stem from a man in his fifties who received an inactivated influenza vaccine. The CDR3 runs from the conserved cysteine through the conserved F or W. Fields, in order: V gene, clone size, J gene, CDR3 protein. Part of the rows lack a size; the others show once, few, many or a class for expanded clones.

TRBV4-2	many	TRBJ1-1	CASSQDSGYTEAFF
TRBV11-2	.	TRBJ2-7	CASSLVAGPLYEQYF
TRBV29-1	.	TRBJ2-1	CSVGSRVGNEQFF
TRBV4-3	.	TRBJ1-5	CASSQEWGSRGPQHF
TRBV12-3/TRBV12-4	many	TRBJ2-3	CASQGAGTDTQYF
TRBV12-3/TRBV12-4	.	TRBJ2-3	CASSTGLGGTQYF
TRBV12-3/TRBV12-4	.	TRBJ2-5	CASSSLAGGAETQYF
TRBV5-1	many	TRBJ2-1	CASSSASGLYNEQFF
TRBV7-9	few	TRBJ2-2	CASSSTFGGTVTGELFF
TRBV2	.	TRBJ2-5	CASSGLAGRATQETQYF
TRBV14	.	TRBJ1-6	CASSQIYNSPLHF
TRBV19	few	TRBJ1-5	CASSRGQESAQPQHF
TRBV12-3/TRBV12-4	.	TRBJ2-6	CASSPPGRGANVLTF
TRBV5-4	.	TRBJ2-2	CVSSRGVGDFSGELFF
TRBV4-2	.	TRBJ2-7	CASSQDGLSSAYEQYF